This TCR beta chain was documented in a study of identifying expanded T cells in peripheral blood. V lost 2 bases, J lost 0 bases, and 8 bases lay in between. CDR1 and CDR2 from the germline V gene are SGHTA and FQGTGA. This CDR3 is built from 16 residues. The method was immunoSEQ multiplex PCR; TCRdb's version includes in-frame clones alone and lacks a portion of them. The data show 100,000 to 150,000 clones, with about 86% seen just once and 7% to 10% held by the top ten. This TCR was sampled from a person aged 18 to 75 in good health. Sequencing was done on a sample of blood. The chain couples TRBV7-3 to TRBJ1-6, with no clear D. CDR3: CASSLSESSYNSPLHF. The CDR3 coding sequence is TGTGCCAGCAGCTTATCGGAGAGCTCCTATAATTCACCCCTCCACTTT. Variable domain in full (rest from reference TRBV7-3 and TRBJ1-6): GAGVSQTPSNKVTEKGKYVELRCDPISGHTALYWYRQSLGQGPEFLIYFQGTGAADDSGLPNDRFFAVRPEGSVSTLKIQRTERGDSAVYLCASSLSESSYNSPLHFGNGTRLTVT.